This entry lists 18 T cell receptor beta chains sequenced from one sample in a study of blood T cell repertoires in COVID-19. Generated by immunoSEQ multiplex PCR, the TCRdb table keeps only in-frame clones and is missing some. The data hold 70,000 to 100,000 clones, with approximately 75% observed a single time. Sequenced: peripheral blood. Receptors originate from a woman between 45 and 60 years old with acute or convalescent COVID-19.

The V and J genes are TRBV28 and TRBJ1-1; D is undetermined. CDR3 length: 14 residues. V was shortened by 1 base and J by 3 bases, with 9 bases between the two germline ends. Germline loops: CDR1 MDHEN, CDR2 SYDVKM. The chain's CDR3 is CASSLLADYTEAFF. CDR3 nucleotides: TGTGCCAGCAGTTTATTGGCGGATTACACTGAAGCTTTCTTT.

The gene calls are TRBV30 and TRBJ1-5, with a weak D call TRBD1 (6 bases). This CDR3 has 14 amino acids. V was trimmed by 1 base and J by 4 bases, leaving 11 bases between them. Germline V CDR1 and CDR2: GTSNPN, SVGIG (reference sequence). The CDR3 sequence: CAWSGGHLNQPQHF. In DNA form, the CDR3 reads TGTGCCTGGAGTGGGGGACATTTGAATCAGCCCCAGCATTTT.

Regarding this clone: At one end the junction does not follow the germline gene, possibly because of a read error. Other DNA sequences of this sample code for an identical CDR3. This chain links TRBV15 with TRBJ1-4; 8 bases are a match to TRBD1. The CDR3 is 15 amino acids. The germline V gene encodes CDR1 LNHNV and CDR2 YYDKDF (reference sequence). Here the CDR3 reads CATSRGGTGGEKLFF. In nucleotides, the CDR3 is TGTGCCACCAGCAGAGGGGGAACAGGGGGTGAAAAACTATTTTTT.

The chain uses TRBV5-1 and TRBJ1-6; tentative D call: TRBD1 (6 bases). Germline assignment: CDR1 SGHRS and CDR2 YFSETQ. V lost 2 bases, J lost 10 bases, and 13 bases lay in between. There are 14 residues in the CDR3. The CDR3 DNA sequence: TGCGCCAGCAGCTTACAGGGAATTGAATCACCCCTCCACTTT. It yields the protein CASSLQGIESPLHF.

This clone was recorded a few times. This sequence joins TRBV18 and TRBJ2-5; 7 nucleotides align to TRBD1. The CDR3 length is 14 residues. V was pared by 2 bases and J by 4 bases, with 4 bases of the junction left unmatched. CDR1 and CDR2 from the germline V gene are KGHSH and LQKENI. The CDR3 bases are TGTGCCAGCTCACCAGGTTCAGGGGGAGAGACCCAGTACTTC. This codes for CASSPGSGGETQYF.

The chain's CDR3 is CASSLEAGVNTDTQYF. Here the CDR3 DNA reads TGTGCCAGCAGCTTAGAGGCGGGGGTCAACACAGATACGCAGTATTTT. The V call is TRBV11-2, the J call TRBJ2-3; TRBD2 matches 7 bases. The CDR3 totals 16 residues. V was clipped by 0 bases and J by 2 bases; unmatched bases: 5. The germline V gene has CDR1 SGHAT and CDR2 FQNNGV. Full variable domain (outside the CDR3, taken from reference TRBV11-2 and TRBJ2-3): EAGVAQSPRYKIIEKRQSVAFWCNPISGHATLYWYQQILGQGPKLLIQFQNNGVVDDSQLPKDRFSAERLKGVDSTLKIQPAKLEDSAVYLCASSLEAGVNTDTQYFGPGTRLTVL.

The chain couples TRBV9 to TRBJ1-2; D is perhaps TRBD1 (5 bases). V shed 4 bases and J shed 5 bases, with 21 bases lying between them. The CDR3 sequence is 16 residues long. Germline V lookup: CDR1 SGDLS, CDR2 YYNGEE. Here the CDR3 reads CASSLRGEGRPYGYTF. The CDR3 coding sequence is TGTGCCAGCAGCCTCCGGGGGGAAGGGCGGCCGTATGGCTACACCTTC.

The chain links TRBV27 to TRBJ2-7; the match to TRBD1 covers 7 bases. The CDR3 loop spans 14 amino acids. Germline V gene sequence: CDR1 MNHEY, CDR2 SMNVEV (reference sequence). The J segment lost 0 bases and the V segment lost 6 bases, leaving 5 bases of the junction unmatched. CDR3 DNA sequence: TGTGCCAGCAGACCGGGACAGATCTCCTACGAGCAGTACTTC. This codes for CASRPGQISYEQYF.

V usage is TRBV28 and J usage is TRBJ2-7, with 9 bases matching TRBD1. The CDR3 contains 14 residues. With V trimmed by 10 bases and J by 6 bases, 13 bases remained unmatched. Looked up from germline, CDR1 is MDHEN and CDR2 is SYDVKM. The CDR3 DNA sequence: TGTGCCACCCGGCGGGACAGGGTCCTTATCGAGCAGTACTTC. Protein sequence: CATRRDRVLIEQYF.

This clone was counted only a few times. This chain uses TRBV18 with TRBJ2-7; D gene uncertain. The CDR3 extends over 13 amino acids. Germline V gene lookup returns CDR1 KGHSH and CDR2 LQKENI. V lost 2 bases and J lost 7, with 12 bases in between. The CDR3 loop reads CASSPGYTREQYF. In nucleotides, the CDR3 is TGTGCCAGCTCACCAGGGTACACGAGGGAGCAGTACTTC.

The chain employs TRBV3-1 (or the pseudogene TRBV3-2) and TRBJ1-3; no definite D call. CDR1 is LGHDT and CDR2 is YNNKEL in the germline V gene (reference sequence). Deletions cut 5 bases from V and 1 base from J, with 6 bases between. CDR3 length equals 13 residues. CDR3 sequence: CASSKTSGNTIYF. The CDR3 region has the DNA TGTGCCAGCAGCAAAACTTCTGGAAACACCATATATTTT.

The CDR3 spells CASSIMRTGYEQYF. CDR3 nucleotides: TGTGCCAGCAGCATCATGAGGACAGGCTACGAGCAGTACTTC. The chain has TRBV2 and TRBJ2-7; 7 nucleotides agree with TRBD1. The CDR3 runs 14 residues. Germline V gene lookup returns CDR1 SNHLY and CDR2 FYNNEI. With 6 bases clipped from V and 3 bases from J, the junction kept 8 bases outside the gene matches.

The V call is TRBV15, the J call TRBJ1-5; no clear D. This CDR3 region has 13 residues. Between the trimmed V and J ends, which lost 3 bases and 6 bases, there was a span of 9 bases. CDR1 is LNHNV, CDR2 YYDKDF, per germline (reference sequence). The CDR3 sequence is CATSRGLGQPQHF. CDR3 in DNA: TGTGCCACCAGCAGGGGCCTGGGTCAGCCCCAGCATTTT.

The chain links TRBV13 to TRBJ2-2, with 7 bases matching TRBD2. This CDR3 is built from 17 residues. CDR1 and CDR2 from the germline V gene are PRHDT and FYEKMQ (reference sequence). Losses at the gene ends were 1 base for V and 3 bases for J; bases not matched to a gene: 8. CDR3 protein: CASSLDRSGDYTGELFF. CDR3 DNA sequence: TGTGCCAGCAGCTTAGACCGCAGCGGGGATTACACCGGGGAGCTGTTTTTT.

There are a few counts of this clone. The chain has TRBV9 and TRBJ1-1; perhaps TRBD1 as D (6 bases). This CDR3 has 14 amino acids. Germline loops: CDR1 SGDLS, CDR2 YYNGEE. The V end was cut by 4 bases, the J end by 2 bases, with 12 bases between. CDR3 nucleotides: TGTGCCAGCAGCAAAGGACAGAGAAACACTGAAGCTTTCTTT. Protein: CASSKGQRNTEAFF.

The V call is TRBV4-3, the J call TRBJ1-1; maybe TRBD1 (6 bases). The V gene lost 0 bases and the J gene lost 6 bases, with 17 bases spanning the gap. This CDR3 is built from 16 residues. Germline CDR1 reads LGHNA; CDR2 reads YSLEER. The CDR3 is CASSQDRGRGNAEAFF. The CDR3 DNA is TGCGCCAGCAGCCAAGATAGGGGCAGGGGAAATGCTGAAGCTTTCTTT.

The V gene is TRBV7-2, the J gene TRBJ2-5, with TRBD2 identical over 9 bases. J gave up 3 bases and V 1 base, and 3 bases lay outside the gene matches. The CDR3 runs to 15 residues. Per the germline V gene, CDR1 is SGHTA and CDR2 is FQGNSA. The CDR3 DNA is TGTGCCAGCAGCTTAGTACCTAGCGGGGAAGAGACCCAGTACTTC. Translating it yields CASSLVPSGEETQYF.

The chain recombines TRBV30 with TRBJ2-7; 7 nucleotides align to TRBD2. With V trimmed by 0 bases and J by 2 bases, 4 bases remained unmatched. The CDR3 runs 14 residues. Germline CDR1 reads GTSNPN; CDR2 reads SVGIG (reference sequence). This chain's CDR3 is CAWSVAGSTYEQYF. CDR3 DNA sequence: TGTGCCTGGAGTGTAGCGGGGTCTACCTACGAGCAGTACTTC.